This T cell receptor beta chain was retrieved from a study of graft-versus-host responses after intestinal transplantation. As concerns this clone: Its antigen remains unidentified.

Here immunoSEQ multiplex PCR was the method, and the copy in TCRdb shows in-frame clones only, minus some. The sample has 100,000 or so clones, more than 75% seen once. Trimming took off 3 bases at V and 0 bases at J, with 11 bases between the two ends. The CDR3 is made up of 15 amino acids. Germline CDR1 SGHAT, CDR2 FQDESV (reference sequence). The source of this sequence is a human donor who was the organ donor for an intestinal transplant. The V call is TRBV11-1, the J call TRBJ1-1; TRBD1 is a possible D gene (6 bases). This specimen was unstimulated CD4+ T cells sorted from spleen or lymph node cells, taken before transplant. CDR3 sequence reads: CASSFAGGLNTEAFF. Here the CDR3 DNA reads TGTGCCAGCAGCTTTGCGGGGGGGCTGAACACTGAAGCTTTCTTT.